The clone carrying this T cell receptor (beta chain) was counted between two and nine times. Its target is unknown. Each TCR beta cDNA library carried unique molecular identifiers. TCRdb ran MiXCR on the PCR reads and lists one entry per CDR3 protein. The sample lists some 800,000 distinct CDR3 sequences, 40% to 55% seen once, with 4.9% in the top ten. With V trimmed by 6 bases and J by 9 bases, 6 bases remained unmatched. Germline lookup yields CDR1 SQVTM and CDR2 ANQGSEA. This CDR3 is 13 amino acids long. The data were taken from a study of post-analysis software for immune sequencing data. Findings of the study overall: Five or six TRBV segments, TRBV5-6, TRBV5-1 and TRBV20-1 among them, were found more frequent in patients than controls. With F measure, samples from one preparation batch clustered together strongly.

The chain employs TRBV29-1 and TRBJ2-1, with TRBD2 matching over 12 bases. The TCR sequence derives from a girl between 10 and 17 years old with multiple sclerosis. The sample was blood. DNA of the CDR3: TGCAGCGTACTAGCGGGAGGTGGGGGTGAGCAGTTCTTC. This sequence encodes CSVLAGGGGEQFF.